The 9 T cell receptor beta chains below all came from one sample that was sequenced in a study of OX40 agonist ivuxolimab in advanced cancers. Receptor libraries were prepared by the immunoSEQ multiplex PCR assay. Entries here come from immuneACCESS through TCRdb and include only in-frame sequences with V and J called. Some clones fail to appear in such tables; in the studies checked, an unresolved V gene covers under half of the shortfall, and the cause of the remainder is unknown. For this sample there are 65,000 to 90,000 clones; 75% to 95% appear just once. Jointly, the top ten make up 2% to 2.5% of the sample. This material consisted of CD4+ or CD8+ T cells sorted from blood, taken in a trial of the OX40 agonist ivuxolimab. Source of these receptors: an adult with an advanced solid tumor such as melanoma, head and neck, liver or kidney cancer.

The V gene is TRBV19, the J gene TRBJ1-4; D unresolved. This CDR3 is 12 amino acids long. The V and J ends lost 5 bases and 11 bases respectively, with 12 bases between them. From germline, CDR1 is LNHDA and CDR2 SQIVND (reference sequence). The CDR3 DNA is TGTGCCAGTAGTGAGAGGGAGGCCAAACTGTTTTTT. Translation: CASSEREAKLFF. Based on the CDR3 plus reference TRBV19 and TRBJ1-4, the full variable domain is DGGITQSPKYLFRKEGQNVTLSCEQNLNHDAMYWYRQDPGQGLRLIYYSQIVNDFQKGDIAEGYSVSREKKESFPLTVTSAQKNPTAFYLCASSEREAKLFFGSGTQLSVL.

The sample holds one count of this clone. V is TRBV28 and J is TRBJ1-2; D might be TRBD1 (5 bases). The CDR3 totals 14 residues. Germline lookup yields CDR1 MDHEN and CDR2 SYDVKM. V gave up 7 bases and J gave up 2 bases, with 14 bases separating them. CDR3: CASIEGKGNYGYTF. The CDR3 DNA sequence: TGTGCCAGCATTGAGGGGAAGGGGAACTATGGCTACACCTTC.

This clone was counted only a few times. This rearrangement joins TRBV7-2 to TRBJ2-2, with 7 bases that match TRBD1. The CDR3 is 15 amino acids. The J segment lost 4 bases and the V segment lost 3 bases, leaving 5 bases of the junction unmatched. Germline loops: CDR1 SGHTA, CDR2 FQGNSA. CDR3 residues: CASSFTGAVTGELFF. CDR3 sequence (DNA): TGTGCCAGCAGCTTTACAGGGGCCGTCACCGGGGAGCTGTTTTTT.

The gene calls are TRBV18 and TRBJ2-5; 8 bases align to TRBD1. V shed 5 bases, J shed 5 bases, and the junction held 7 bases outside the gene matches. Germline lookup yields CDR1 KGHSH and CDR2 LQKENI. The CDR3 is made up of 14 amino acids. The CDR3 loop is CASSKTGAGETQYF. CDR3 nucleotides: TGTGCCAGCTCAAAGACAGGGGCAGGGGAGACCCAGTACTTC.

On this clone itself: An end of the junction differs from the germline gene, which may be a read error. The CDR3 sequence is CASSLDLAGRIF. CDR3 bases: TGTGCCAGCAGCTTGGATCTAGCGGGAAGGATCTTC. V is TRBV5-4 and J is TRBJ2-1, with 9 bases that match TRBD2. The germline gives CDR1 SGHNT, CDR2 YYREEE (reference sequence). The CDR3 is 12 amino acids.

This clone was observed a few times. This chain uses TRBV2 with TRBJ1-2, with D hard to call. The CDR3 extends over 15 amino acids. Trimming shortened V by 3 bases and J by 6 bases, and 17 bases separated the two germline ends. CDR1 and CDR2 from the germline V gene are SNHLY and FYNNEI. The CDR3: CASSDGQPLKDGYTF. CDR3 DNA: TGTGCCAGCAGTGATGGCCAGCCTTTGAAAGATGGCTACACCTTC.

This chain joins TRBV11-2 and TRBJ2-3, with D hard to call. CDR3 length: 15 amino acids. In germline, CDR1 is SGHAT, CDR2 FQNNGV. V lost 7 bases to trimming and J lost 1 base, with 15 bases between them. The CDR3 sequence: CASKRRPLRTDTQYF. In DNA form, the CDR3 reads TGTGCCAGCAAGAGGCGGCCGCTCCGCACAGATACGCAGTATTTT.

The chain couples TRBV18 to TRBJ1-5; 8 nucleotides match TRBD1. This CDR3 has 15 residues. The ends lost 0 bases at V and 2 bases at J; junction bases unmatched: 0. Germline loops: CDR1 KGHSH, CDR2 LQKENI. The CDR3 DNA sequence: TGTGCCAGCTCACCACCGGACAGGGGCAATCAGCCCCAGCATTTT. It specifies CASSPPDRGNQPQHF.

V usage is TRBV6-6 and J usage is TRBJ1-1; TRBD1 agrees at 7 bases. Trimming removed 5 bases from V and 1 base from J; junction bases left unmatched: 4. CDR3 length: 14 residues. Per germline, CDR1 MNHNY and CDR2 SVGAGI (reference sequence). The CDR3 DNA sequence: TGTGCCAGCAGTGGGGACAGATCGAACACTGAAGCTTTCTTT. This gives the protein CASSGDRSNTEAFF.